This T cell receptor (beta chain) was observed in a study of OX40 agonist ivuxolimab in advanced cancers. Study-wide context: The patients received agonistic anti-OX40 (CD134) antibody ivuxolimab. Study outcomes and limitations: Within 6 weeks, CD4+ and CD8+ blood T cells expanded clonally at 0.1 to 3.0 mg/kg.

TCRdb's table, derived via immunoSEQ multiplex PCR, lists solely in-frame clones and lacks some. The table has about 44,000 clones, 80% seen once; the top ten hold over 9.5%. V dropped 3 bases and J dropped 1 base, with 6 bases sitting between them. This CDR3 region has 13 residues. Per the germline V gene, CDR1 is SGHRS and CDR2 is YFSETQ. To note about this clone: Its antigen is as yet unknown.

The specimen comprised CD4+ or CD8+ T cells sorted from blood, sampled in a trial of the OX40 agonist ivuxolimab. V and J are TRBV5-1 and TRBJ2-3, with a possible D match to TRBD2 (6 bases). The source is an adult with an advanced solid tumor such as melanoma, head and neck, liver or kidney cancer. In DNA form, the CDR3 reads TGCGCCAGCAGCTCGGGAGGCACAGATACGCAGTATTTT. Translation: CASSSGGTDTQYF.